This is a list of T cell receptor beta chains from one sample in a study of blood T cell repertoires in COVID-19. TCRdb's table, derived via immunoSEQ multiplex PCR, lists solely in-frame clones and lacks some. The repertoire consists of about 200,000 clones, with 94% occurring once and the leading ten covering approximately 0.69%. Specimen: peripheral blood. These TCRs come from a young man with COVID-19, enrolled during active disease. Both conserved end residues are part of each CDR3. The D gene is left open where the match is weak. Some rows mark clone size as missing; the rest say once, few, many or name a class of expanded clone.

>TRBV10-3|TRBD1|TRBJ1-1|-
TGTGCCATCAGTGAGCACAGGGGGAACACTGAAGCTTTCTTT
CAISEHRGNTEAFF
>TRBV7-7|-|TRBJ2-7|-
TGTGCCAGCAGCTTGGGGGCAAGGACCGAGCAGTACTTC
CASSLGARTEQYF
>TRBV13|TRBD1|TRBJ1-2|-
TGTGCCAGCAGCTTAGGACGGACAGGGGAGTTCAGTAGGGACTATGGCTACACCTTC
CASSLGRTGEFSRDYGYTF
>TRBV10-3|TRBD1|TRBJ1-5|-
TGTGCCATCAGAGGGGACAGGGGTTCTAATCAGCCCCAGCATTTT
CAIRGDRGSNQPQHF
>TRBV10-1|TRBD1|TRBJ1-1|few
TGCGCCAGCGGGGGACAGGGAGGAACTGAAGCTTTCTTT
CASGGQGGTEAFF
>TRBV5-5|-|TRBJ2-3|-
TGTGCCAGCAGCGGCGGGCGGGGCACAGATACGCAGTATTTT
CASSGGRGTDTQYF
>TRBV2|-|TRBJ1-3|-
TGTGCCAGCAGCAGGGGTTCTGGAAACACCATATATTTT
CASSRGSGNTIYF
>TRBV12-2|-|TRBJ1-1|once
TGTGCAAGTCGCTTGGCCGCAGGGGACATTCACCCGAACACTGAAGCTTTCTTT
CASRLAAGDIHPNTEAFF
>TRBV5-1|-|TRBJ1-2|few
TGCGCCTCTTCCCCTTCCCCGGGTTTGTATGGCTACACCTTC
CASSPSPGLYGYTF
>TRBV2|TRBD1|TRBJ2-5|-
TGTGCCGGGACGAAACAGGGGCAAGAGACCCAGTACTTC
CAGTKQGQETQYF
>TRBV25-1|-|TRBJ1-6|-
TGTGCCAGCAGTGGGCAGGGAGGGGGAATAGGTTCACCCCTCCACTTT
CASSGQGGGIGSPLHF